This T cell receptor beta chain stems from a study of control samples from healthy donors and cancer patients. V lost 3 bases to trimming and J lost 3 bases, with 21 bases between them. The CDR3 is 17 amino acids. Germline V gives CDR1 DFQATT, CDR2 SNEGSKA (reference sequence). Measured with immunoSEQ multiplex PCR; TCRdb has only the in-frame clones, and not every one. The sample yields around 58,000 clones, 88% seen once. This clone was picked up one time. Sequenced: blood. The source of this sequence is a man aged 50-60 years in good health. The rearrangement uses TRBV20-1 and TRBJ1-5, with D possibly being TRBD1 (5 bases). The CDR3 region has the DNA TGCAGTGCTAGTAAGGTTCAAGGGGTACCTTCCAATCAGCCCCAGCATTTT. Translated: CSASKVQGVPSNQPQHF.